This TCR beta chain stems from a study of OX40 agonist ivuxolimab in advanced cancers. Study overall: Every 2 weeks, patients got intravenous ivuxolimab at one of six dose levels (0.01-10 mg/kg). Antecedent anti-PD-1, anti-PD-L1 or anti-CTLA-4 therapy was permissible, with about 40% having received some. Notes on the study in general: The CD4+ and CD8+ T cells in the blood had expanded clonally by week 6 at 0.1 to 3.0 mg/kg. The average count of expanded clones was higher among CD8+ T cells than among CD4+.

Assay used: immunoSEQ multiplex PCR; TCRdb lists only in-frame clones, some missing. The data contain about 48,000 clones, 70% to 90% of them singletons. About this clone: The antigen remains undetermined.

There are 16 residues in the CDR3. From germline, CDR1 is SGHRS and CDR2 YFSETQ. V lost 2 bases and J lost 4; bases outside the gene matches: 10. The TCR comes from an adult with an advanced solid tumor such as melanoma, head and neck, liver or kidney cancer. The chain is built from TRBV5-1 and TRBJ2-7; 9 positions match TRBD1. This sample comprised CD4+ or CD8+ T cells sorted from blood, obtained in a trial of the OX40 agonist ivuxolimab. Here the CDR3 reads CASSFTSTGGGYEQYF. The CDR3 DNA reads as TGCGCCAGCAGCTTCACCTCGACAGGGGGAGGGTACGAGCAGTACTTC.